The 27 T cell receptor beta chains below all came from one sample that was sequenced in a study of cytomegalovirus exposure and HLA in healthy donors. The PCR had 60 Vbeta and 13 Jbeta primers. Libraries were prepared by immunoSEQ multiplex PCR; TCRdb keeps only in-frame clonotypes and omits some of them. The table has roughly 150,000 clones, about 72% seen once. Material: PBMCs. The receptors derive from a man aged 50 to 59 in good health and CMV-seropositive.

The rearrangement joins TRBV14 to TRBJ2-7; D perhaps matches TRBD2 (5 bases). Trimming left V 2 bases short and J 9 bases short, with 20 bases between. The CDR3 covers 15 residues. CDR1 SGHDN and CDR2 FVKESK come from the germline V gene. Here the CDR3 reads CASSQPTSGILGQYF. The CDR3 region has the DNA TGTGCCAGCAGCCAACCCACGAGCGGAATACTAGGGCAGTACTTC. Full variable domain (remainder filled in from reference TRBV14 and TRBJ2-7): EAGVTQFPSHSVIEKGQTVTLRCDPISGHDNLYWYRRVMGKEIKFLLHFVKESKQDESGMPNNRFLAERTGGTYSTLKVQPAELEDSGVYFCASSQPTSGILGQYFGPGTRLTVT.

V usage is TRBV6-5 and J usage is TRBJ2-7, with TRBD1 matching 8 bases. This CDR3 has 16 amino acids. V shed 0 bases, J shed 5 bases, and the junction held 9 bases outside the gene matches. Germline loops: CDR1 MNHEY, CDR2 SVGAGI. CDR3 DNA: TGTGCCAGCAGTTACTCGCCGGGACAGGTAGGAAACGAGCAGTACTTC. It codes for CASSYSPGQVGNEQYF.

The J gene is TRBJ2-7, the V gene TRBV15; 7 bases map to TRBD1. Germline CDR1 is LNHNV and CDR2 is YYDKDF (reference sequence). This CDR3 comprises 16 residues. Trimming at V came to 4 bases and at J to 4 bases, leaving 13 bases not matched to a gene. The CDR3 region has the DNA TGTGCCACCAGCACAAGGCCGGGGCAGGGGGTATACGAGCAGTACTTC. Its translation: CATSTRPGQGVYEQYF.

The chain links TRBV4-1 to TRBJ1-1, with 8 bases fitting TRBD1. The ends lost 3 bases at V and 3 bases at J; junction bases unmatched: 15. The germline V gene encodes CDR1 MGHRA and CDR2 YSYEKL. This CDR3 has 18 residues. The CDR3 DNA is TGCGCCAGCAGCCAGGGGGGACAGGACCTCTTAGGGGACACTGAAGCTTTCTTT. It is translated as CASSQGGQDLLGDTEAFF.

This chain connects TRBV6-5 to TRBJ2-1, with D perhaps matching TRBD1 (5 bases). V lost 5 bases to trimming and J lost 8 bases, with 16 bases between them. This CDR3 has 14 amino acids. CDR1 is MNHEY, CDR2 SVGAGI, per germline. The CDR3 loop is CASSTGGEFDEQFF. The CDR3 DNA reads as TGTGCCAGCAGTACAGGTGGTGAGTTCGATGAGCAGTTCTTC.

J is TRBJ2-5 and V is TRBV7-6, with 8 bases matching TRBD2. This CDR3 is 16 amino acids long. Germline V gene lookup returns CDR1 SGHVS and CDR2 FNYEAQ. V was pared by 0 bases and J by 5 bases, with 8 bases of the junction left unmatched. Here the CDR3 DNA reads TGTGCCAGCAGCTTAGCGAAAACTAGCGGATGGGAGACCCAGTACTTC. Its protein is CASSLAKTSGWETQYF.

The chain links TRBV10-3 to TRBJ1-2, with TRBD1 matching over 7 bases. This CDR3 is 15 amino acids long. V shed 4 bases, J shed 4 bases, and the junction held 9 bases outside the gene matches. Germline assignment: CDR1 ENHRY and CDR2 SYGVKD. The DNA of the CDR3 is TGTGCCATCAGTGGGACCCGACAGGGCAGCTATGGCTACACCTTC. Amino acids: CAISGTRQGSYGYTF.

The chain carries TRBV14 and TRBJ1-1, with D uncertain. This CDR3 contains 13 residues. Germline values: CDR1 SGHDN, CDR2 FVKESK. V lost 5 bases to trimming and J lost 0 bases, with 7 bases between them. The chain's CDR3 is CASSGFLNTEAFF. The DNA for the CDR3 is TGTGCCAGCAGCGGCTTCTTGAACACTGAAGCTTTCTTT.

This sequence joins TRBV28 and TRBJ1-5; possibly TRBD1 for D (6 bases). The CDR3 has 13 amino acids. V was cut by 7 bases and J by 7 bases, with 14 bases left in between. Germline CDR1 is MDHEN and CDR2 is SYDVKM. The chain's CDR3 is CASTMGQGQPQHF. The CDR3 DNA reads TGTGCCAGCACCATGGGTCAGGGGCAGCCCCAGCATTTT.

This sequence joins TRBV4-1 and TRBJ1-6; 10 positions agree with TRBD1. The CDR3 is made up of 16 amino acids. Germline trimming cut 0 bases from V and 7 bases from J; bases unmatched to any gene: 3. Germline loops: CDR1 MGHRA, CDR2 YSYEKL. CDR3 sequence (DNA): TGCGCCAGCAGCCAAGAAGCGGGACAGGGGAATTCACCCCTCCACTTT. It yields the protein CASSQEAGQGNSPLHF.

J is TRBJ2-3 and V is TRBV4-1, with TRBD2 matching over 11 bases. CDR3 length equals 17 residues. In germline, CDR1 is MGHRA, CDR2 YSYEKL. V was clipped by 2 bases and J by 5 bases; unmatched bases: 9. CDR3 nucleotide sequence: TGCGCCAGCAGCCAAAGAACTAGCGGGGGCCATCTAGATACGCAGTATTTT. It is translated as CASSQRTSGGHLDTQYF.

V is TRBV7-8 and J is TRBJ2-5; TRBD2 matches at 7 bases. V lost 1 base and J lost 5; bases outside the gene matches: 10. The germline V gene has CDR1 SGHVS and CDR2 FQNEAQ. This CDR3 is built from 16 residues. CDR3 in DNA: TGTGCCAGCAGCTTAGAAAGACTAGCTCGGCGGGAGACCCAGTACTTC. It specifies CASSLERLARRETQYF.

This chain joins TRBV28 and TRBJ1-4; 7 nucleotides match TRBD1. Unmatched junction bases numbered 11, after V lost 3 bases and J lost 7 bases. This CDR3 region has 16 residues. In germline, CDR1 is MDHEN, CDR2 SYDVKM. The CDR3 is CASSLLGTARSEKLFF. CDR3 in DNA: TGTGCCAGCAGTTTGTTAGGGACAGCTAGATCTGAAAAACTGTTTTTT.

This sequence joins TRBV5-4 and TRBJ2-3; possible D gene TRBD2, 6 bases. The CDR3 loop spans 17 amino acids. Germline loops: CDR1 SGHNT, CDR2 YYREEE (reference sequence). V was cut by 1 base and J by 0 bases, with 15 bases left in between. Here the CDR3 reads CASSLWRGLYSTDTQYF. CDR3 coding DNA: TGTGCCAGCAGCTTGTGGCGGGGCCTCTATAGCACAGATACGCAGTATTTT. The variable domain in full, with the rest retrieved from reference TRBV5-4 and TRBJ2-3, is ETGVTQSPTHLIKTRGQQVTLRCSSQSGHNTVSWYQQALGQGPQFIFQYYREEENGRGNFPPRFSGLQFPNYSSELNVNALELDDSALYLCASSLWRGLYSTDTQYFGPGTRLTVL.

This chain connects TRBV10-3 to TRBJ2-2; D is possibly TRBD1 (6 bases). Trimming cost V 0 bases and J 4 bases, with 15 bases left between them. There are 17 residues in the CDR3. CDR1 is ENHRY, CDR2 SYGVKD, per germline. The CDR3 coding sequence is TGTGCCATCAGTGAGTCGTCATCGGACAGCGGCACCGGGGAGCTGTTTTTT. Protein product: CAISESSSDSGTGELFF.

V gene TRBV5-5 combines with J gene TRBJ1-4; D may be TRBD1 (5 bases). The CDR3 length is 13 residues. V shed 0 bases and J shed 7 bases, with 7 bases lying between them. Looked up from germline, CDR1 is SGHKS and CDR2 is YYEKEE (reference sequence). The CDR3 loop reads CASSLADSEKLFF. Written as DNA, the CDR3 is TGTGCCAGCAGCTTGGCTGACAGTGAAAAACTGTTTTTT.

Worth noting for this clone: The same CDR3 can be traced to other DNA sequences in this sample. This chain connects TRBV7-9 to TRBJ1-2, with a weak D call TRBD1 (6 bases). V lost 5 bases and J 5 bases, leaving 9 bases between the germline ends. The CDR3 is 12 amino acids. The germline V gene has CDR1 SEHNR and CDR2 FQNEAQ (reference sequence). The CDR3 DNA sequence: TGTGCCAGCAGCCCACAGGGATATGGCTACACCTTC. Translated, it gives CASSPQGYGYTF.

V and J are TRBV5-1 and TRBJ2-1; perhaps TRBD1 as D (5 bases). Germline V gene lookup returns CDR1 SGHRS and CDR2 YFSETQ. This CDR3 has 14 amino acids. V was trimmed by 0 bases and J by 7 bases, leaving 11 bases between them. CDR3 sequence reads: CASSLEQVGNEQFF. CDR3 DNA sequence: TGCGCCAGCAGCTTGGAACAGGTAGGGAATGAGCAGTTCTTC.

This chain uses TRBV28 with TRBJ1-3; D not resolved. Germline CDR1 reads MDHEN; CDR2 reads SYDVKM. Trimming stripped 6 bases from V and 1 base from J, with 7 bases between. This CDR3 has 13 residues. The CDR3 DNA reads TGTGCCAGCAGCCGGGTATCTGGAAACACCATATATTTT. It translates to CASSRVSGNTIYF.

The J gene is TRBJ2-5, the V gene TRBV9; 7 bases agree with TRBD1. Germline V gene sequence: CDR1 SGDLS, CDR2 YYNGEE. The CDR3 sequence is 14 residues long. V trimming: 0 bases; J trimming: 5 bases; junction bases outside the gene matches: 4. The chain's CDR3 is CASSVDGQDETQYF. Written as DNA, the CDR3 is TGTGCCAGCAGCGTAGACGGACAGGATGAGACCCAGTACTTC. Looking up the rest from reference TRBV9 and TRBJ2-5 gives the full variable domain: DSGVTQTPKHLITATGQRVTLRCSPRSGDLSVYWYQQSLDQGLQFLIQYYNGEERAKGNILERFSAQQFPDLHSELNLSSLELGDSALYFCASSVDGQDETQYFGPGTRLLVL.

The chain employs TRBV10-3 and TRBJ2-5; 10 bases fit TRBD2. This CDR3 region has 15 residues. The junction had 2 bases not matched to a gene; V was cut back by 3 bases and J by 1 base. The germline V gene encodes CDR1 ENHRY and CDR2 SYGVKD. CDR3 in amino acids: CAISEQRGGQETQYF. The CDR3 DNA reads as TGTGCCATCAGTGAACAGCGGGGGGGCCAAGAGACCCAGTACTTC.

A few counts support this clone. The chain uses TRBV5-1 and TRBJ2-1; 7 bases are a match to TRBD2. Germline CDR1 SGHRS, CDR2 YFSETQ. This CDR3 comprises 17 residues. Germline trimming cut 4 bases from V and 2 bases from J; bases unmatched to any gene: 12. CDR3 bases: TGCGCCAGCAGCCAGGGTAACGGGGAGGGCCCCTACAATGAGCAGTTCTTC. Translating gives CASSQGNGEGPYNEQFF.

The chain links TRBV21-1 to TRBJ1-2; the D call in the table, TRBD1, was not verified against the DNA. TRBV21-1 is noted as a pseudogene. CDR3 length: 14 residues. The DNA for the CDR3 is TGTGCCCCTCGGCAGGGGCCATCCAACTATGGCTACACCTTC. Translation gives CAPRQGPSNYGYTF.

The chain recombines TRBV5-6 with TRBJ2-2; unclear D gene. The CDR3 spans 14 residues. V was shortened by 2 bases and J by 7 bases, with 12 bases between the two germline ends. CDR1 is SGHDT, CDR2 YYEEEE, per germline. Here the CDR3 reads CASSFPGGGGELFF. Written as DNA, the CDR3 is TGTGCCAGCAGCTTCCCAGGTGGTGGCGGGGAGCTGTTTTTT.

This clone was observed once. The chain employs TRBV9 and TRBJ1-3; 7 nucleotides agree with TRBD1. Germline V gene data show CDR1 as SGDLS and CDR2 as YYNGEE. This CDR3 spans 16 amino acids. V trimming: 0 bases; J trimming: 2 bases; junction bases outside the gene matches: 5. The CDR3 loop is CASSVDGQVAGNTIYF. For the CDR3, the DNA is TGTGCCAGCAGCGTAGACGGACAGGTCGCTGGAAACACCATATATTTT. Based on the CDR3 plus reference TRBV9 and TRBJ1-3, the full variable domain is DSGVTQTPKHLITATGQRVTLRCSPRSGDLSVYWYQQSLDQGLQFLIQYYNGEERAKGNILERFSAQQFPDLHSELNLSSLELGDSALYFCASSVDGQVAGNTIYFGEGSWLTVV.

The V and J genes are TRBV19 and TRBJ2-3; maybe TRBD2 (7 bases). Germline assignment: CDR1 LNHDA and CDR2 SQIVND (reference sequence). This CDR3 contains 15 residues. V shed 5 bases and J shed 9 bases, with 21 bases lying between them. CDR3 in DNA: TGTGCCAGTAGTGATCGGGGGGCTTCCGTAGGGACGCAGTATTTT. As protein: CASSDRGASVGTQYF.

This clone was recorded a few times. The rearrangement links TRBV11-2 to TRBJ2-1, with D maybe TRBD2 (6 bases). The CDR3 has 14 amino acids. V was clipped by 5 bases and J by 4 bases, with 12 bases between them. The germline V gene has CDR1 SGHAT and CDR2 FQNNGV. For the CDR3, the DNA is TGTGCCAGCAGCAAGGACTACCAGTACAATGAGCAGTTCTTC. Its translation is CASSKDYQYNEQFF.